The rows below give T cell receptor beta chains drawn from one sample of a study of cytomegalovirus exposure and HLA in healthy donors. The protocol was immunoSEQ multiplex PCR, while the TCRdb copy is restricted to in-frame clones and leaves out a portion. The profile covers about 75,000 clones, with about 85% appearing a single time and 3% taken by the ten largest. Material for sequencing was PBMCs. All receptors derive from a man aged 30-40 years in good health and CMV-seronegative. Both conserved end residues are part of each CDR3. Each record gives: J gene, D gene, clone size, V gene, CDR3 DNA, CDR3 protein. The D gene is left open where the match is weak. Rows may omit the clone size; those that give it use once, few, many or a size class.

>TRBJ2-4|NA|NA|TRBV5-4
TGTGCCAGCAGCCAGGGCGTCATGGACATTCAGTACTTC
CASSQGVMDIQYF
>TRBJ1-5|TRBD1|NA|TRBV27
TGTGCCAGCAGTTATGACAGGGAGTATCAGCCCCAGCATTTT
CASSYDREYQPQHF
>TRBJ1-3|NA|NA|TRBV7-2
TGTGCCAGCAGCCCAGGGGTACGAAACACCATATATTTT
CASSPGVRNTIYF
>TRBJ2-5|TRBD2|NA|TRBV9
TGTGCCAGCAGCGTAGTCGCTAGCGGAGTACAAGAGACCCAGTACTTC
CASSVVASGVQETQYF
>TRBJ2-4|NA|NA|TRBV5-4
TGTGCCAGCAGCTTGGATAGCGGCGTGGAGGAAAACATTCAGTACTTC
CASSLDSGVEENIQYF
>TRBJ2-3|TRBD1|NA|TRBV27
TGTGCCAGCATTGAGAGGACAGGGTCCATCACAGATACGCAGTATTTT
CASIERTGSITDTQYF
>TRBJ2-7|TRBD1|NA|TRBV10-3
TGTGCCATCAGTGAGGTGCAGGGGGCATCATACGAGCAGTACTTC
CAISEVQGASYEQYF
>TRBJ2-1|TRBD2|NA|TRBV7-9
TGTGCCTTCCGGGAGGACGGCAATGAGCAGTTCTTC
CAFREDGNEQFF
>TRBJ1-1|TRBD1|few|TRBV6-1
TGTGCCAGCACCTTCAATGACAGGGCTCGCACTGAAGCTTTCTTT
CASTFNDRARTEAFF
>TRBJ1-3|TRBD1|NA|TRBV18
TGTGCCAGCTCACTGGGACAGGCCGCCACTGGAAACACCATATATTTT
CASSLGQAATGNTIYF
>TRBJ2-6|NA|NA|TRBV19
TGTGCCAGTACCCGAGGACAGTCTGGGGCCAACGTCCTGACTTTC
CASTRGQSGANVLTF
>TRBJ1-2|NA|NA|TRBV5-1
TGCGCCAGCAGCTATGACGGACAGAACTATGGCTACACCTTC
CASSYDGQNYGYTF
>TRBJ2-1|NA|NA|TRBV11-3
TGTGCCAGCAGTCCCGGAGTCTACAATGAGCAGTTCTTC
CASSPGVYNEQFF
>TRBJ2-1|TRBD2|NA|TRBV9
TGTGCCAGCAGCGTAGAGAGCGGGAGGGCCCCCTCTGGGAATGAGCAGTTCTTC
CASSVESGRAPSGNEQFF
>TRBJ2-2|TRBD2|NA|TRBV6-4
TGTGCCAGCAGTGATACTAGCGGGAACACCGGGGAGCTGTTTTTT
CASSDTSGNTGELFF
>TRBJ2-1|TRBD2|NA|TRBV4-3
TGCGCCAGCAGCCAAGATGGGAGCGGGGGGTACAATGAGCAGTTCTTC
CASSQDGSGGYNEQFF
>TRBJ1-1|NA|NA|TRBV1
TGCACCAGCAGCCTCGGGGGTTGGAACACTGAAGCTTTCTTT
CTSSLGGWNTEAFF
>TRBJ2-3|NA|NA|TRBV4-2
TGTGCCAGCAGCCAAGGCGGGACCACCACAGATACGCAGTATTTT
CASSQGGTTTDTQYF
>TRBJ2-3|TRBD2|NA|TRBV9
TGTGCCAGCAGCGTAGAACTAGCGGGTATGTTTACGCAGTATTTT
CASSVELAGMFTQYF
>TRBJ2-1|TRBD2|NA|TRBV25-1
TGTGCCAGCAGGTTTGGCGGGAGCTCTGATGAGCAGTTCTTC
CASRFGGSSDEQFF
>TRBJ1-3|NA|NA|TRBV7-8
TGTGCCAGCAGCTTAGCGCTAAGCGGGGGAAACACCATATATTTT
CASSLALSGGNTIYF
>TRBJ2-5|NA|NA|TRBV30
TGTGCCTGGAGTCGGACTGGACGAGAGACCCAGTACTTC
CAWSRTGRETQYF
>TRBJ1-5|NA|once|TRBV15
TGTGCCACCAGCAGAGATCTACAGTACGGTCAGCCCCAGCATTTT
CATSRDLQYGQPQHF
>TRBJ1-1|NA|NA|TRBV29-1
TGCAGCGGGTACTCGGGGGGGCTCGAAGCTTTCTTT
CSGYSGGLEAFF
>TRBJ2-2|NA|NA|TRBV6-6
TGTGCCAGCAGACAGGGCGGGGAGCTGTTTTTT
CASRQGGELFF
>TRBJ1-5|NA|few|TRBV6-6
TGTGCCAGCAGTTACGACAGTAATCAGCCCCAGCATTTT
CASSYDSNQPQHF
>TRBJ2-1|NA|once|TRBV4-1
TGCGCCAGCAGCCAAGTAATGGCGGGGAGTCAGCACAATGAGCAGTTCTTC
CASSQVMAGSQHNEQFF
>TRBJ1-4|NA|NA|TRBV2
TGTGCCAGCGCTGACACAACAACTAATGAAAAACTGTTTTTT
CASADTTTNEKLFF
>TRBJ2-5|TRBD2|NA|TRBV18
TGTGCCAGCTCACTCGGACTAGCGGGAGGAGAGACCCAGTACTTC
CASSLGLAGGETQYF
>TRBJ2-3|TRBD2|once|TRBV7-3
TGTGCCAGCAGCTTAACTAGCGGGGATACGCAGTATTTT
CASSLTSGDTQYF
>TRBJ1-5|NA|NA|TRBV23-1
TGCGCCAGCAATTACAGGGGCAATCAGCCCCAGCATTTT
CASNYRGNQPQHF
>TRBJ2-2|TRBD2|NA|TRBV9
TGTGCCAGCAGCCCTTACCTAGCGGGAGAGTTGACCGGGGAGCTGTTTTTT
CASSPYLAGELTGELFF
>TRBJ2-1|TRBD1|few|TRBV28
TGTGCCAGCAGTTTATCGGCGAGGGACAGGGATGATCACAATGAGCAGTTCTTC
CASSLSARDRDDHNEQFF
>TRBJ1-2|NA|NA|TRBV5-8
TGTGCCAGCAGCTTGGCGCAGGGAACTTTTAACTATGGCTACACCTTC
CASSLAQGTFNYGYTF
>TRBJ1-5|NA|NA|TRBV28
TGTGCCAGCAGTTTGTGGAGTCAGCCCCAGCATTTT
CASSLWSQPQHF
>TRBJ2-1|NA|NA|TRBV9
TGTGCCAGCAGCGTAGATCTGAGTCATGAGCAGTTCTTC
CASSVDLSHEQFF
>TRBJ2-1|TRBD1|NA|TRBV7-9
TGTGCCAGCAGCTCCAGAGGGACAGTATACAATGAGCAGTTCTTC
CASSSRGTVYNEQFF
>TRBJ2-3|NA|NA|TRBV2
TGTGCCAGCAGTGGGTTATCCTCCCGGGGCACAGATACGCAGTATTTT
CASSGLSSRGTDTQYF
>TRBJ2-3|NA|NA|TRBV27
TGTGCCAGCAGCTCTACTAGGTTTGATACGCAGTATTTT
CASSSTRFDTQYF
>TRBJ2-1|TRBD2|NA|TRBV7-2
TGTGCCAGCAGTTTTATAGCGGGAGGGCCCTCCTACAATGAGCAGTTCTTC
CASSFIAGGPSYNEQFF
>TRBJ1-1|TRBD1|once|TRBV27
TGTGCCAGCAGCCGGGACAGGGACTTTAACACTGAAGCTTTCTTT
CASSRDRDFNTEAFF
>TRBJ1-6|NA|NA|TRBV9
TGTGCCAGCAGCTCAGGGAATTCACCCCTCCACTTT
CASSSGNSPLHF
>TRBJ2-1|TRBD2|NA|TRBV4-3
TGCGCCAGCAGCCAGACTAGCTACACCTACAATGAGCAGTTCTTC
CASSQTSYTYNEQFF
>TRBJ1-1|NA|NA|TRBV18
TGTGCCAGCTCACCCTTTGGACAGATGAACACTGAAGCTTTCTTT
CASSPFGQMNTEAFF
>TRBJ2-1|TRBD2|once|TRBV5-1
TGCGCCAGCAGCTTGGCCGGGGGGGGGCTGGTGGATGAGCAGTTCTTC
CASSLAGGGLVDEQFF
>TRBJ2-7|TRBD1|NA|TRBV28
TGTGCCAGCAGGACCGGGACAGGGGGCGCTGGGCAGTACTTC
CASRTGTGGAGQYF
>TRBJ2-2|TRBD1|NA|TRBV29-1
TGCAGCGTTGGTACAGGGGACGGCGGGGAGCTGTTTTTT
CSVGTGDGGELFF
>TRBJ2-1|TRBD2|NA|TRBV11-3
TGTGCCAGCAGCTTAGATCAGGCTAGCGGATACAATGAGCAGTTCTTC
CASSLDQASGYNEQFF
>TRBJ1-1|NA|NA|TRBV10-3
TGTGCCGTCCACGCGGGGGGCAGACGGACTGAAGCTTTCTTT
CAVHAGGRRTEAFF
>TRBJ2-1|TRBD2|NA|TRBV12-5
TGTGCTAGTGGTGTGTATGGGGGGGGTAATGAGCAGTTCTTC
CASGVYGGGNEQFF
>TRBJ2-6|TRBD1|NA|TRBV10-3
TGTGCCATCAGCAGGGACAGTCTACACTCTGGGGCCAACGTCCTGACTTTC
CAISRDSLHSGANVLTF
>TRBJ1-2|NA|few|TRBV4-1
TGCGCCAGCAGCCAAGAGGGACTTAACTATGGCTACACCTTC
CASSQEGLNYGYTF
>TRBJ1-5|NA|NA|TRBV14
TGTGCCAGCAGCCAATCGGGGGGCGCTCAGCCCCAGCATTTT
CASSQSGGAQPQHF
>TRBJ1-1|TRBD1|once|TRBV6-1
TGTGCCAGCAGTGAACCAACAGGGGTGAACACTGAAGCTTTCTTT
CASSEPTGVNTEAFF
>TRBJ2-4|NA|NA|TRBV27
TGTGCCAGCAAACCCCCCGCGGGAAGGGACCCTCTAGCCAAAAACATTCAGTACTTC
CASKPPAGRDPLAKNIQYF
>TRBJ1-6|NA|NA|TRBV15
TGTGCCACCAGCAGAGACAGGGCCGATAATTCACCCCTCCACTTT
CATSRDRADNSPLHF
>TRBJ2-1|TRBD2|NA|TRBV7-6
TGTGCCAGCAGCCCAGGAGCGGGGGGCGGGAATGAGCAGTTCTTC
CASSPGAGGGNEQFF
>TRBJ2-7|TRBD1|NA|TRBV9
TGTGCCAGCAGCGTAGCTCCTACAGGGGGCTCCTACGAGCAGTACTTC
CASSVAPTGGSYEQYF
>TRBJ2-3|NA|NA|TRBV7-9
TGTGCCAGCACGCTTAGATCCCTGGAGTCGAGTCAGCCAGATACGCAGTATTTT
CASTLRSLESSQPDTQYF